The rows below give T cell receptor beta chains drawn from one sample of a study of cytomegalovirus exposure and HLA in healthy donors. TCRdb keeps only in-frame clones here, not all; method: immunoSEQ multiplex PCR. This sample carries tens of thousands of clones, around 70% of them seen once, and the ten largest clones take 8.5% to 14%. Sequenced input: PBMCs. The receptors stem from a woman between 40 and 55 years old in good health and CMV-seropositive. Both conserved end residues are part of each CDR3. The D gene is left open where the match is weak. Some rows mark clone size as missing; the rest say once, few, many or name a class of expanded clone.

TRBJ2-7 NA TRBV6-5 few TGTGCCAGCACCCCCGGGGGAGGGGGCTACGAGCAGTACTTC CASTPGGGGYEQYF
TRBJ2-3 NA TRBV20-1 NA TGCAGTGCTAGGAGGGTAGATACGCAGTATTTT CSARRVDTQYF
TRBJ1-2 NA TRBV28 NA TGTGCCAGCAGTCCCCGCGGGTATGGCTACACCTTC CASSPRGYGYTF
TRBJ1-5 TRBD1 TRBV15 NA TGTGCCACCAGCAGAGGGGACAGCCGGTATAGCAATCAGCCCCAGCATTTT CATSRGDSRYSNQPQHF
TRBJ1-1 TRBD1 TRBV4-1 NA TGCGCCAGCAGCCGGACAGGGGTGGTTGAAGCTTTCTTT CASSRTGVVEAFF
TRBJ2-1 TRBD1 TRBV6-5 NA TGTGCCAGCAGTTACTTGGGGACAGGGGACAATGAGCAGTTCTTC CASSYLGTGDNEQFF
TRBJ1-4 TRBD1 TRBV2 NA TGTGCCAGCAGGGAGGACAGGGGAGACGAAAAACTGTTTTTT CASREDRGDEKLFF
TRBJ2-2 NA TRBV27 few TGTGCCAGCAGTCCCCCTCCCCGGGGGACCGGGGAGCTGTTTTTT CASSPPPRGTGELFF
TRBJ2-7 NA TRBV28 NA TGTGCCAGCAGAAAACAGGGCTACTACGAGCAGTACTTC CASRKQGYYEQYF
TRBJ2-1 NA TRBV5-6 NA TGTGCCAGCAGCGACCAACTAGGGGAGCAGTTCTTC CASSDQLGEQFF
TRBJ2-7 TRBD1 TRBV19 many TGTGCCAGTAGTAGCAACTCGGGACAGACCTACGAGCAGTACTTC CASSSNSGQTYEQYF
TRBJ1-1 TRBD1 TRBV7-9 NA TGTGCCAGCAGCCCAGGACAGGGAGAAGCTTTCTTT CASSPGQGEAFF
TRBJ2-1 NA TRBV7-9 NA TGTGCCAGCAGCTTAGGGGCAAATGAGCAGTTCTTC CASSLGANEQFF
TRBJ1-1 NA TRBV11-2 NA TGTGCCAGCAGCTTAAGAGGGTCGGAGGACACTGAAGCTTTCTTT CASSLRGSEDTEAFF
TRBJ2-1 TRBD2 TRBV5-1 few TGCGCCAGCAGCTTGGCTCCGGGAGGGTACGATGAGCAGTTCTTC CASSLAPGGYDEQFF
TRBJ2-5 NA TRBV5-1 NA TGCGCCAGCAGCTTGGACCGCGGGGTGGGGGAGACCCAGTACTTC CASSLDRGVGETQYF
TRBJ2-5 NA TRBV4-2 NA TGTGCCAGCAGCCAAGTGGCAGGCCCCCAAGAGACCCAGTACTTC CASSQVAGPQETQYF
TRBJ1-1 NA TRBV6-1 NA TGTGCCAGCAGTGAATATTCTGAAGCTTTCTTT CASSEYSEAFF
TRBJ2-3 NA TRBV14 NA TGTGCCAGCAGCCTAACGTACGGTTCTGATACGCAGTATTTT CASSLTYGSDTQYF
TRBJ2-5 NA TRBV30 NA TGTGCCTCGAGGGCGGGGGCCCAAGAGACCCAGTACTTC CASRAGAQETQYF
TRBJ2-1 NA TRBV4-3 few TGCGCCAGCAGCCTGTTCACTAGCTACAATGAGCAGTTCTTC CASSLFTSYNEQFF
TRBJ2-3 NA TRBV11-2 NA TGTGCCAGCACCTTAGGGGCCCTCGGAGGGCATGAGACAGATACGCAGTATTTT CASTLGALGGHETDTQYF
TRBJ2-7 NA TRBV4-1 NA TGCGCCAGCAGCCAAGACAGGGGACCCTACGAGCAGTACTTC CASSQDRGPYEQYF
TRBJ1-4 NA TRBV27 NA TGTGCCAGCAGTTTGCGGCGGGATAATGAAAAACTGTTTTTT CASSLRRDNEKLFF
TRBJ2-2 TRBD1 TRBV10-3 NA TGTGCCATCAGTTTTGGACAGGGGACGAACACCGGGGAGCTGTTTTTT CAISFGQGTNTGELFF
TRBJ2-5 TRBD1 TRBV5-1 NA TGCGCCAGCAGCTTGGGGGACAGGGACCGCGAGACCCAGTACTTC CASSLGDRDRETQYF
TRBJ2-3 NA TRBV5-1 NA TGCGCCAGCAGCTGGACAGTTAGCACAGATACGCAGTATTTT CASSWTVSTDTQYF